These T cell receptor beta chains were read from a single sample in a study of blood T cell repertoires in COVID-19. Sequencing used immunoSEQ multiplex PCR; TCRdb keeps in-frame clones, though not all of them. The table has over 200,000 clones, roughly 77% seen once. Sequencing was performed on peripheral blood. These receptors all stem from a woman aged 80 or over with acute or convalescent COVID-19. Both conserved end residues are part of each CDR3. A D gene is named only where the DNA matches it firmly. Only some rows state a clone size, as once, few, many or a class for expanded clones.

d_call: .; clone_size: few; j_call: TRBJ1-2; v_call: TRBV11-2; cdr3_aa: CASSFAGGLDGYTF; cdr3_nt: TGTGCCAGCAGCTTCGCGGGGGGTTTGGATGGCTACACCTTC
d_call: .; clone_size: .; j_call: TRBJ2-1; v_call: TRBV5-1; cdr3_aa: CASSLRREGRTHEQFF; cdr3_nt: TGCGCCAGCAGCTTGAGGCGGGAAGGTCGTACCCATGAGCAGTTCTTC
d_call: .; clone_size: .; j_call: TRBJ2-1; v_call: TRBV19; cdr3_aa: CASSIRTDAYNEQFF; cdr3_nt: TGTGCCAGTAGTATTAGGACTGATGCTTACAATGAGCAGTTCTTC
d_call: TRBD1; clone_size: .; j_call: TRBJ1-2; v_call: TRBV11-2; cdr3_aa: CASSYQQGNYGYTF; cdr3_nt: TGTGCCAGCAGCTACCAACAGGGGAACTATGGCTACACCTTC
d_call: TRBD1; clone_size: .; j_call: TRBJ1-2; v_call: TRBV7-2; cdr3_aa: CASSLGSTGANYGYTF; cdr3_nt: TGTGCCAGCAGCTTAGGGTCTACAGGGGCTAACTATGGCTACACCTTC
d_call: TRBD1; clone_size: .; j_call: TRBJ2-7; v_call: TRBV6-5; cdr3_aa: CASSFSGTGVEQYF; cdr3_nt: TGTGCCAGCAGTTTTTCCGGGACAGGGGTCGAGCAGTACTTC
d_call: TRBD1; clone_size: .; j_call: TRBJ2-7; v_call: TRBV6-5; cdr3_aa: CASTRQGVREQYF; cdr3_nt: TGTGCCAGCACTAGACAGGGGGTTCGCGAGCAGTACTTC
d_call: .; clone_size: few; j_call: TRBJ2-6; v_call: TRBV27; cdr3_aa: CASSLSGGANVLTF; cdr3_nt: TGTGCCAGCAGTTTAAGTGGCGGGGCCAACGTCCTGACTTTC
d_call: TRBD1; clone_size: .; j_call: TRBJ1-1; v_call: TRBV6-5; cdr3_aa: CASMGQGGMNTEAFF; cdr3_nt: TGTGCCAGCATGGGACAGGGGGGAATGAACACTGAAGCTTTCTTT
d_call: TRBD2; clone_size: .; j_call: TRBJ2-1; v_call: TRBV7-2; cdr3_aa: CASSPRGLAFGNEQFF; cdr3_nt: TGTGCCAGCAGCCCCAGGGGACTAGCCTTCGGCAATGAGCAGTTCTTC
d_call: TRBD1; clone_size: .; j_call: TRBJ2-3; v_call: TRBV3-1/TRBV3-2; cdr3_aa: CASSPPLGTAPDTQYF; cdr3_nt: TGTGCCAGCAGCCCCCCCCTGGGGACAGCCCCAGATACGCAGTATTTT
d_call: .; clone_size: few; j_call: TRBJ1-3; v_call: TRBV19; cdr3_aa: CASKKGEPGNTIYF; cdr3_nt: TGTGCCAGTAAAAAAGGGGAACCTGGAAACACCATATATTTT
d_call: TRBD2; clone_size: .; j_call: TRBJ2-1; v_call: TRBV18; cdr3_aa: CASSPGRTSGRANEQFF; cdr3_nt: TGTGCCAGCTCACCGGGTCGGACTAGCGGGAGGGCGAATGAGCAGTTCTTC
d_call: TRBD2; clone_size: .; j_call: TRBJ2-1; v_call: TRBV19; cdr3_aa: CASSLTAAGGRVEQFF; cdr3_nt: TGTGCCAGTTCCCTTACGGCAGCGGGGGGGCGCGTAGAGCAGTTCTTC
d_call: TRBD2; clone_size: .; j_call: TRBJ2-1; v_call: TRBV19; cdr3_aa: CASSMGTSRYNEQFF; cdr3_nt: TGTGCCAGTAGTATGGGGACTAGCAGATACAATGAGCAGTTCTTC
d_call: TRBD2; clone_size: .; j_call: TRBJ2-3; v_call: TRBV3-1/TRBV3-2; cdr3_aa: CASSQGAGGPADTQYF; cdr3_nt: TGTGCCAGCAGCCAAGGAGCGGGGGGGCCGGCAGATACGCAGTATTTT
d_call: .; clone_size: .; j_call: TRBJ2-7; v_call: TRBV4-1; cdr3_aa: CASSQKSSRALDEQYF; cdr3_nt: TGCGCCAGCAGCCAGAAGAGTTCCAGGGCTTTAGACGAGCAGTACTTC
d_call: TRBD1; clone_size: .; j_call: TRBJ2-5; v_call: TRBV2; cdr3_aa: CASSPQGQGQAETQYF; cdr3_nt: TGTGCCAGCAGCCCACAGGGACAGGGCCAAGCGGAGACCCAGTACTTC
d_call: .; clone_size: once; j_call: TRBJ1-4; v_call: TRBV7-6; cdr3_aa: CASSLEVAGNYEKLFF; cdr3_nt: TGTGCCAGCAGCTTAGAGGTAGCAGGGAATTATGAAAAACTGTTTTTT